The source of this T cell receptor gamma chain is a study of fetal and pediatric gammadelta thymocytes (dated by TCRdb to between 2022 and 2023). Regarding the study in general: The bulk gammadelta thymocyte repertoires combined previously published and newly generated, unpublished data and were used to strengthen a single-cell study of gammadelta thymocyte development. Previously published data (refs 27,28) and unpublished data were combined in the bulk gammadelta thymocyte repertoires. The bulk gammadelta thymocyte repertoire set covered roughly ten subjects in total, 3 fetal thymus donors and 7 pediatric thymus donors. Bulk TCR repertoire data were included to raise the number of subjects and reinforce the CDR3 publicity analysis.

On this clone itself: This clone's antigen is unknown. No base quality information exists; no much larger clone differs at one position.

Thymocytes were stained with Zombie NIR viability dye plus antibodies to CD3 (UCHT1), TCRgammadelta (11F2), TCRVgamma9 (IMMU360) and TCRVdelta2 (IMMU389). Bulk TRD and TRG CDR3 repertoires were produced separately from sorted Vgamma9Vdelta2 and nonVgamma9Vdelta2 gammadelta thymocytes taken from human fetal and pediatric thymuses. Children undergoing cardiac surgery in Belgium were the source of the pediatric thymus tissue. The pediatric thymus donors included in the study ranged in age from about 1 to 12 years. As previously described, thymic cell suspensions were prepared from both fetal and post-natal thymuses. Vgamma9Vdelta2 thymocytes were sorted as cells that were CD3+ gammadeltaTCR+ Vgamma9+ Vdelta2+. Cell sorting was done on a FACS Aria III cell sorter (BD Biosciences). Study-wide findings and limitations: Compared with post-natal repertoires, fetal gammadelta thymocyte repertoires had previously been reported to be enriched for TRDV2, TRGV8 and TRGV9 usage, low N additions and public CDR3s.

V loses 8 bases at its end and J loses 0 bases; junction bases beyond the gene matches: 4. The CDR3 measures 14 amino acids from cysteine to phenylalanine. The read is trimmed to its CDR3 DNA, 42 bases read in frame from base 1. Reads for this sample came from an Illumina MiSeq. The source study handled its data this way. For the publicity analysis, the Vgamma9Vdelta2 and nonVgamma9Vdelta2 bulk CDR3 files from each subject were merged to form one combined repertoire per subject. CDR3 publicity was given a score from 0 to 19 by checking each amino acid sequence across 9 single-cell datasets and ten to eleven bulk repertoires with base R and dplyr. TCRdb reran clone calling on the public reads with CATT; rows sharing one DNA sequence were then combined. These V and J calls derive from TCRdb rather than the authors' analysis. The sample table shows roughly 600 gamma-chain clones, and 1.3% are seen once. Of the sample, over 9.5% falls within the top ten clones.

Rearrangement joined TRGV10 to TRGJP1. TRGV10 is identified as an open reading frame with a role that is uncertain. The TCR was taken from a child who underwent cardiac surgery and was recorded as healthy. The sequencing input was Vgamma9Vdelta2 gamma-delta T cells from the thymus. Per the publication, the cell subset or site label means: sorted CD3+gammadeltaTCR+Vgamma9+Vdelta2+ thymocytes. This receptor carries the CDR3 CAAWDDTTGWFKIF. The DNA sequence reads TGTGCTGCGTGGGACGATACCACTGGTTGGTTCAAGATATTT.